The rows below give T cell receptor beta chains drawn from one sample of a study of cytomegalovirus exposure and HLA in healthy donors. Method: immunoSEQ multiplex PCR; TCRdb's copy keeps in-frame clones and lacks some. The sample comprises some 190,000 clones, roughly 80% of which are singletons, and about 1.6% rests with the top ten. The material sequenced was PBMCs. All receptors derive from a woman aged 18-29 years in good health and CMV-seronegative. CDR3s include the opening cysteine and the closing phenylalanine or tryptophan. Fields, in order: D gene, CDR3 length, clone size, J gene, V gene, CDR3 DNA, CDR3 protein. A D gene is named only where the DNA matches it firmly. Where a row states a size, it is once, few, many or the class of an expanded clone; other rows omit it.

d_gene: TRBD2
len: 17
abundance: -
j_gene: TRBJ2-1
v_gene: TRBV7-9
CDR3nt: TGTGCCAGCAGCTTAGCCGGGGAGGGATCGCCCTACAATGAGCAGTTCTTC
CDR3aa: CASSLAGEGSPYNEQFF

d_gene: -
len: 16
abundance: -
j_gene: TRBJ1-4
v_gene: TRBV5-1
CDR3nt: TGCGCCAGCAGACGGGACACCTTTGCAACTAATGAAAAACTGTTTTTT
CDR3aa: CASRRDTFATNEKLFF

d_gene: TRBD1
len: 13
abundance: once
j_gene: TRBJ1-5
v_gene: TRBV6-1
CDR3nt: TGTGCCAGCCGACAGGGTAGGGATCAGCCCCAGCATTTT
CDR3aa: CASRQGRDQPQHF

d_gene: -
len: 14
abundance: -
j_gene: TRBJ2-7
v_gene: TRBV7-3
CDR3nt: TGTGCCAGCAGCCCCGGGTTGGGGAGCTACGAGCAGTACTTC
CDR3aa: CASSPGLGSYEQYF

d_gene: -
len: 15
abundance: once
j_gene: TRBJ1-4
v_gene: TRBV27
CDR3nt: TGTGCCAGCAGTCCCACAGGGACTATTAATGAAAAACTGTTTTTT
CDR3aa: CASSPTGTINEKLFF

d_gene: -
len: 13
abundance: -
j_gene: TRBJ2-1
v_gene: TRBV7-9
CDR3nt: TGTGCCAGCAGCCTACTACCGGGGGATGAGCAGTTCTTC
CDR3aa: CASSLLPGDEQFF

d_gene: -
len: 12
abundance: -
j_gene: TRBJ2-7
v_gene: TRBV9
CDR3nt: TGTGCCAGCAGCGGCAGGACTGTCGAGCAGTACTTC
CDR3aa: CASSGRTVEQYF

d_gene: TRBD2
len: 18
abundance: -
j_gene: TRBJ2-2
v_gene: TRBV15
CDR3nt: TGTGCCACCAGCCCCAGGTCCCCTGGCGGGAGAACGAACGGGGAGCTGTTTTTT
CDR3aa: CATSPRSPGGRTNGELFF

d_gene: TRBD2
len: 15
abundance: -
j_gene: TRBJ2-5
v_gene: TRBV30
CDR3nt: TGTGCCTGGAGGGCGGAGCGGGAGTATCCAGAGACCCAGTACTTC
CDR3aa: CAWRAEREYPETQYF

d_gene: TRBD1
len: 16
abundance: few
j_gene: TRBJ1-1
v_gene: TRBV7-9
CDR3nt: TGTGCCAGCAGCTTAGCAGGGGGCGTCTGGGGTTCTGAAGCTTTCTTT
CDR3aa: CASSLAGGVWGSEAFF

d_gene: -
len: 14
abundance: -
j_gene: TRBJ1-5
v_gene: TRBV19
CDR3nt: TGTGCCAGTAGTATCCGACAGTATAATCAGCCCCAGCATTTT
CDR3aa: CASSIRQYNQPQHF